A selection of T cell receptor beta chains follows, all from one sample in a study of blood T cell repertoires in COVID-19. Using immunoSEQ multiplex PCR, the repertoire was profiled, and TCRdb retains in-frame clones only, with some absent. This table holds around 26,000 clones, 85% to 90% found once. Material for sequencing was peripheral blood. Every receptor here comes from an older man with active COVID-19. Each CDR3 is given with its conserved first and last residue. The D gene is left open where the match is weak. Size tells how often a clone was seen (once, few, many) or the class of an expanded clone, and some rows leave it out.

length,V,size,J,D,CDR3,DNA
15,TRBV5-4,.,TRBJ1-6,TRBD1,CASSRDRGDNSPLHF,TGTGCCAGCAGCCGGGACAGAGGTGATAATTCACCCCTCCACTTT
14,TRBV6-5,few,TRBJ1-5,TRBD1,CASRTGQGSQPQHF,TGTGCCAGCAGGACAGGACAGGGGAGTCAGCCCCAGCATTTT
12,TRBV10-3,.,TRBJ1-3,.,CAIQGSGNTIYF,TGTGCCATCCAGGGCTCTGGAAACACCATATATTTT
15,TRBV6-2/TRBV6-3,few,TRBJ2-3,TRBD2,CASSPPGGNTDTQYF,TGTGCCAGCAGCCCCCCCGGGGGGAACACAGATACGCAGTATTTT
13,TRBV10-1,.,TRBJ2-7,TRBD1,CASPGDSSYEQYF,TGCGCCTCCCCCGGGGACAGCTCCTACGAGCAGTACTTC
15,TRBV18,.,TRBJ2-1,TRBD1,CASSPIPTGENEQFF,TGTGCCAGCTCACCCATCCCGACAGGGGAGAATGAGCAGTTCTTC
15,TRBV5-5,.,TRBJ2-2,.,CASSLGRVNTGELFF,TGTGCCAGCAGCTTGGGACGGGTGAACACCGGGGAGCTGTTTTTT
15,TRBV6-4,.,TRBJ1-2,TRBD1,CASSDTGQALFGYTF,TGTGCCAGCAGTGACACCGGACAGGCGCTCTTTGGCTACACCTTC
14,TRBV2,medium-sized,TRBJ1-2,TRBD1,CGKEGGQGNYGYTF,TGTGGAAAAGAGGGGGGACAGGGTAACTATGGCTACACCTTC
15,TRBV7-6,few,TRBJ1-5,.,CASSLVGELGQPQHF,TGTGCCAGCAGCTTAGTTGGGGAGCTGGGTCAGCCCCAGCATTTT
15,TRBV5-4,.,TRBJ1-6,.,CASSSPLGANSPLHF,TGTGCCAGCAGCTCCCCCCTGGGAGCTAATTCACCCCTCCACTTT
14,TRBV6-1,.,TRBJ1-2,.,CASSESGRAHGYTF,TGTGCCAGCAGTGAATCGGGCAGGGCCCATGGCTACACCTTC
13,TRBV5-1,few,TRBJ2-7,.,CASRPRTAYEQYF,TGCGCCAGCAGGCCCCGGACAGCTTACGAGCAGTACTTC
16,TRBV18,.,TRBJ2-3,.,CASSPLTGTSTDTQYF,TGTGCCAGCTCACCACTTACAGGCACTAGCACAGATACGCAGTATTTT
14,TRBV30,few,TRBJ1-6,.,CAWSSGGQGSPLHF,TGTGCCTGGAGTTCTGGGGGCCAGGGTTCACCCCTCCACTTT
18,TRBV14,.,TRBJ2-1,TRBD2,CASSQESGGLAGVDEQFF,TGTGCCAGCAGCCAAGAAAGCGGCGGACTAGCGGGGGTCGATGAGCAGTTCTTC
15,TRBV24-1,.,TRBJ2-2,TRBD1,CATSDSGQITGELFF,TGTGCCACCAGTGACTCGGGACAGATAACCGGGGAGCTGTTTTTT
14,TRBV2,.,TRBJ2-3,TRBD2,CASPPREVTDTQYF,TGTGCCAGCCCCCCCCGGGAGGTTACAGATACGCAGTATTTT
16,TRBV6-5,.,TRBJ2-4,.,CASSYSMGKGLFFQYF,TGTGCCAGCAGTTACTCTATGGGGAAGGGACTGTTTTTTCAGTACTTC
15,TRBV11-2,once,TRBJ2-7,.,CASSFVRASSYEQYF,TGTGCCAGCAGCTTCGTCAGGGCCAGCTCCTACGAGCAGTACTTC
14,TRBV7-9,.,TRBJ2-1,TRBD1,CASSSGQDYNEQFF,TGTGCCAGCAGCTCGGGACAGGATTACAATGAGCAGTTCTTC
15,TRBV15,once,TRBJ2-1,TRBD1,CATSRRDRGRDEQFF,TGTGCCACCAGCAGAAGGGACAGGGGGCGCGATGAGCAGTTCTTC
16,TRBV7-9,once,TRBJ2-4,TRBD1,CASSSAPDRLKNIQYF,TGTGCCAGCAGCTCCGCCCCGGACAGGCTAAAAAACATTCAGTACTTC
19,TRBV27,once,TRBJ2-3,TRBD1,CASSLTRTQGALSADTQYF,TGTGCCAGCAGTTTAACCAGAACTCAGGGGGCTCTAAGTGCAGATACGCAGTATTTT
14,TRBV6-5,.,TRBJ2-7,.,CATSQDRLVHEQYF,TGTGCCACCTCCCAAGACAGGCTAGTCCACGAGCAGTACTTC
16,TRBV14,.,TRBJ2-7,.,CASSPMMGRTLNEQYF,TGTGCCAGCAGCCCCATGATGGGGCGGACACTGAACGAGCAGTACTTC
15,TRBV5-4,.,TRBJ2-3,TRBD2,CASSLTSVGTDTQYF,TGTGCCAGCAGCCTGACTAGCGTTGGCACAGATACGCAGTATTTT
16,TRBV5-1,.,TRBJ1-6,TRBD1,CASSLGGAGGRSPLHF,TGCGCCAGCAGCTTGGGAGGGGCAGGGGGCCGGTCACCCCTCCACTTT
14,TRBV7-9,.,TRBJ1-5,TRBD1,CASSLGQGDQPQHF,TGTGCCAGCAGCTTGGGGCAGGGGGATCAGCCCCAGCATTTT
14,TRBV6-2/TRBV6-3,.,TRBJ2-5,.,CASSPRTIFETQYF,TGTGCCAGCAGTCCCCGGACTATATTTGAGACCCAGTACTTC
16,TRBV18,.,TRBJ1-3,.,CASSPPGVRSGNTIYF,TGTGCCAGCTCACCACCCGGAGTTCGCTCTGGAAACACCATATATTTT
15,TRBV10-3,.,TRBJ1-3,.,CAITERQNSGNTIYF,TGTGCCATCACTGAGAGACAGAACTCTGGAAACACCATATATTTT
15,TRBV5-1,.,TRBJ2-3,TRBD1,CASSFTGGSTDTQYF,TGCGCCAGCAGCTTTACAGGGGGAAGCACAGATACGCAGTATTTT
11,TRBV5-3,.,TRBJ1-1,.,CARTGRTEAFF,TGTGCCAGAACTGGTCGGACTGAAGCTTTCTTT
17,TRBV19,.,TRBJ2-6,TRBD1,CASRGDRVNSGANVLTF,TGTGCCAGTAGGGGGGACAGGGTTAACTCTGGGGCCAACGTCCTGACTTTC
13,TRBV6-6,.,TRBJ1-6,TRBD1,CASNPTGTSPLHF,TGTGCCAGCAACCCGACAGGGACTTCACCCCTCCACTTT
18,TRBV7-6,.,TRBJ2-6,.,CASSLLGGSFSGANVLTF,TGTGCCAGCAGCTTATTGGGGGGAAGTTTCTCTGGGGCCAACGTCCTGACTTTC
14,TRBV3-1/TRBV3-2,once,TRBJ1-1,.,CASSPGGTHTEAFF,TGTGCCAGCAGCCCCGGAGGGACGCACACTGAAGCTTTCTTT
16,TRBV5-1,.,TRBJ1-4,.,CASSLGGPTTNEKLFF,TGCGCCAGCAGCTTGGGTGGGCCAACAACTAATGAAAAACTGTTTTTT
15,TRBV15,.,TRBJ2-3,.,CATSGWRQGTDTQYF,TGTGCCACCAGCGGATGGCGACAGGGCACAGATACGCAGTATTTT
18,TRBV4-2,once,TRBJ2-1,TRBD2,CASSQDMLAGGRGNEQFF,TGTGCCAGCAGCCAAGATATGCTAGCGGGGGGGCGAGGCAATGAGCAGTTCTTC
14,TRBV7-2,.,TRBJ2-2,TRBD1,CASSLAGQGRELFF,TGTGCCAGCAGCTTAGCGGGACAGGGCCGGGAGCTGTTTTTT
14,TRBV5-1,.,TRBJ2-7,TRBD1,CASSPGTGGREQYF,TGCGCCAGCAGCCCCGGGACAGGGGGCAGGGAGCAGTACTTC
14,TRBV19,.,TRBJ2-1,.,CASSQITGSNEQFF,TGTGCCAGTAGTCAGATAACAGGGTCCAATGAGCAGTTCTTC
16,TRBV9,.,TRBJ2-1,TRBD1,CASSVAGTGPYNEQFF,TGTGCCAGCAGCGTAGCCGGGACAGGTCCCTACAATGAGCAGTTCTTC
12,TRBV29-1,.,TRBJ2-7,TRBD1,CSVEQGANEQYF,TGCAGCGTTGAACAGGGGGCCAACGAGCAGTACTTC
13,TRBV11-1,once,TRBJ2-5,.,CASSLDRFLTQYF,TGTGCCAGCAGCTTAGACAGGTTCCTGACCCAGTACTTC
19,TRBV7-9,.,TRBJ1-2,.,CASSLAGIGRAPFNYGYTF,TGTGCCAGCAGCTTAGCGGGTATAGGCAGGGCTCCGTTTAACTATGGCTACACCTTC
16,TRBV5-1,once,TRBJ2-7,TRBD1,CASSRRDRPLPYEQYF,TGCGCCAGCAGCCGTAGGGACAGACCGTTACCCTACGAGCAGTACTTC
15,TRBV4-1,.,TRBJ2-7,.,CASSQESGETYEQYF,TGCGCCAGCAGCCAAGAGTCAGGCGAAACCTACGAGCAGTACTTC
13,TRBV7-6,.,TRBJ1-2,.,CASSLNLNYGYTF,TGTGCCAGCAGCTTAAACTTAAACTATGGCTACACCTTC
14,TRBV3-1/TRBV3-2,.,TRBJ1-1,.,CASTQATMNTEAFF,TGTGCCAGCACCCAAGCTACTATGAACACTGAAGCTTTCTTT
14,TRBV5-5,.,TRBJ2-7,.,CASSFTGQSYEQYF,TGTGCCAGCAGCTTCACCGGACAGTCCTACGAGCAGTACTTC
14,TRBV7-2,.,TRBJ2-1,.,CASSPGPGYNEQFF,TGTGCCAGCAGCCCGGGCCCAGGGTACAATGAGCAGTTCTTC
19,TRBV3-1/TRBV3-2,.,TRBJ1-1,.,CASKEVRVWWVGKNTEAFF,TGTGCCAGCAAAGAGGTCAGGGTATGGTGGGTTGGGAAGAACACTGAAGCTTTCTTT
13,TRBV6-5,.,TRBJ2-7,TRBD1,CAITGGSRYEQYF,TGTGCCATCACAGGGGGGAGTCGGTACGAGCAGTACTTC
14,TRBV5-1,.,TRBJ1-2,.,CASRETTGTGGYTF,TGCGCCAGCAGAGAGACAACAGGGACGGGTGGCTACACCTTC
13,TRBV5-1,.,TRBJ2-1,.,CASSAGTYNEQFF,TGCGCCAGCAGCGCGGGGACCTACAATGAGCAGTTCTTC